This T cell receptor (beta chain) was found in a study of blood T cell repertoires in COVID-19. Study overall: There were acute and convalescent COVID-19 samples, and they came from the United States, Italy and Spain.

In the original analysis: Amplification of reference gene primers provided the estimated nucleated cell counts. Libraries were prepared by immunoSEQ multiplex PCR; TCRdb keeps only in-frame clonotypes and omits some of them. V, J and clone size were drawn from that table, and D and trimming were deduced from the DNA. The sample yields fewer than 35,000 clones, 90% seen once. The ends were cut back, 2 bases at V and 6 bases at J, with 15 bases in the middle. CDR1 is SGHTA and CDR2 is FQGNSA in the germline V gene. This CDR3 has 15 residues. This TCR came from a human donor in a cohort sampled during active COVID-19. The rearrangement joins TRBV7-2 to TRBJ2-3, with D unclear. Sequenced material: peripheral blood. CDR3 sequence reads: CASSLRSESRDTQYF. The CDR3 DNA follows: TGTGCCAGCAGCTTAAGGAGCGAGAGCCGGGATACGCAGTATTTT. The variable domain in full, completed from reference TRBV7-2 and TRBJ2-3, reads GAGVSQSPSNKVTEKGKDVELRCDPISGHTALYWYRQSLGQGLEFLIYFQGNSAPDKSGLPSDRFSAERTGGSVSTLTIQRTQQEDSAVYLCASSLRSESRDTQYFGPGTRLTVL.